The clone carrying this T cell receptor (beta chain) was counted ten times or more. Its antigen is not identified. MiXCR, applied by TCRdb to the 5' RACE reads, yields one record per CDR3 protein. The sample holds hundreds of thousands of distinct CDR3 sequences; approximately 6% are singletons and the top ten take 1.5% to 2%. The V gene's germline CDR1 is GTSNPN and CDR2 SVGIG (reference sequence). V dropped 3 bases and J dropped 4 bases, with 10 bases sitting between them. The length of the CDR3 is 13 residues. These data are taken from a study of identical twins. Study results and limitations: Beta clonotypes that were abundant in cord blood contained fewer insertions, a pattern absent from memory repertoires. The degree of excess twin sharing was weaker in beta out-of-frame sequences.

Sequenced input: naive T cells sorted from blood. The J gene is TRBJ1-5, the V gene TRBV30, with D possibly being TRBD1 (5 bases). This receptor was taken from a man between 18 and 29 years old in good health. Here the CDR3 reads CAWSTGQNQPQHF. CDR3 nucleotide sequence: TGTGCCTGGAGCACAGGCCAAAATCAGCCCCAGCATTTT.